This TCR beta chain was found in a study of cytomegalovirus exposure and HLA in healthy donors. The wider study: A prior study identified roughly 110 million unique TCR beta sequences from 180 million or so T cells. Findings of the study overall: As a later analysis revealed, most CMV-associated TCR beta chains appeared HLA-restricted. Across donors, sequencing depth was assumed by presence/absence analyses to be roughly uniform. Sequencing artifact likely explains a cluster of highly shared sequence variants.

The CDR3 contains 18 residues. The germline V gene has CDR1 SGHRS and CDR2 YFSETQ. J was trimmed by 3 bases and V by 4 bases; bases with no gene match: 8. As for this clone: The antigen remains unidentified.

PCR primers comprised 60 Vbeta and 13 Jbeta primers. TCRdb's copy holds only in-frame clones and misses some; the assay was immunoSEQ multiplex PCR. In total, the table holds 140,000 to 150,000 clones. This sequence originates from a woman between 45 and 65 years old in good health and CMV-seronegative. This rearrangement joins TRBV5-1 to TRBJ2-3; 16 bases fit TRBD2. Sequenced material: PBMCs. The CDR3 region has the DNA TGCGCCAGCAGCACGATGGGACTAGCGGGAGGGCCAACAGATACGCAGTATTTT. Its protein is CASSTMGLAGGPTDTQYF.